A selection of T cell receptor beta chains follows, all from one sample in a study of shared clonotypes between healthy human individuals. Produced via immunoSEQ multiplex PCR; TCRdb's table is partial and in-frame only. The repertoire holds about 2 million clones, with about 95% as singletons. Sequenced sample: naive CD8+ T cells sorted from blood. The receptors shown here come from a man aged 18 to 29 in good health. The CDR3 runs from the conserved cysteine through the conserved F or W. Fields, in order: J gene, CDR3 length, clone size, V gene, D gene, CDR3 protein, CDR3 DNA. The D gene is left open where the match is weak. Some rows have no size entry. The others give once, few or many, or a class for an expanded clone.

>TRBJ2-7|17|-|TRBV5-6|TRBD1
CASSLRPGQAPSYEQYF
TGTGCCAGCAGCTTGCGACCGGGACAGGCACCTTCTTACGAGCAGTACTTC
>TRBJ1-2|14|-|TRBV7-2|-
CASSFNRGRDGYTF
TGTGCCAGCAGCTTTAATCGGGGGCGGGATGGCTACACCTTC
>TRBJ2-3|14|once|TRBV10-3|TRBD1
CAISVDRTTDTQYF
TGTGCCATCAGCGTGGACAGGACCACAGATACGCAGTATTTT
>TRBJ2-1|15|-|TRBV6-6|TRBD2
CASSYGLAAYNEQFF
TGTGCCAGCAGTTACGGACTAGCGGCTTACAATGAGCAGTTCTTC
>TRBJ1-4|16|-|TRBV7-6|-
CASSLEGQGTNEKLFF
TGTGCCAGCAGCTTAGAAGGGCAGGGAACTAATGAAAAACTGTTTTTT
>TRBJ2-7|13|-|TRBV5-6|TRBD2
CASSFASGYEQYF
TGTGCCAGCAGTTTTGCTAGCGGATACGAGCAGTACTTC
>TRBJ1-1|13|once|TRBV29-1|-
CSVGRAANTEAFF
TGCAGCGTTGGTCGGGCGGCGAACACTGAAGCTTTCTTT
>TRBJ2-7|17|-|TRBV10-3|-
CAISETAGTKSSYEQYF
TGTGCCATCAGTGAGACAGCCGGGACAAAAAGCTCCTACGAGCAGTACTTC
>TRBJ1-5|18|-|TRBV27|TRBD1
CASRSGGWTGLSNQPQHF
TGTGCCAGCAGATCAGGTGGGTGGACAGGGCTTAGCAATCAGCCCCAGCATTTT
>TRBJ2-7|13|once|TRBV10-3|-
CAISEGNYYEQYF
TGTGCCATCAGTGAGGGGAATTACTACGAGCAGTACTTC